These 20 T cell receptor beta chains were sequenced from one sample in a study of cytomegalovirus exposure and HLA in healthy donors. It was with 60 Vbeta and 13 Jbeta primers that the PCR ran. Libraries were prepared by immunoSEQ multiplex PCR; TCRdb keeps only in-frame clonotypes and omits some of them. This sample has 150,000 to 200,000 clones, with approximately 72% found just once. Material: PBMCs. These TCRs come from a human donor in good health.

This clone came up a few times. This chain uses TRBV11-2 with TRBJ1-3; D not resolved. V shed 0 bases and J shed 0 bases, with 12 bases lying between them. The CDR3 runs to 17 residues. Germline-derived CDR1 and CDR2 are SGHAT and FQNNGV. CDR3 sequence (DNA): TGTGCCAGCAGCTTAGAGGTCGGCGGCCACTCTGGAAACACCATATATTTT. It codes for CASSLEVGGHSGNTIYF.

The genes are TRBV11-3 and TRBJ2-3; D possibly corresponds to TRBD2 (5 bases). V was clipped by 1 base and J by 0 bases, with 5 bases between them. The CDR3 length is 14 residues. CDR1 SGHNT and CDR2 YENEEA come from the germline V gene. The CDR3, as DNA: TGTGCCAGCAGCTTAGGGGAGAGCACAGATACGCAGTATTTT. This sequence encodes CASSLGESTDTQYF.

The chain carries TRBV4-1 and TRBJ2-1; D uncertain. The germline V and J ends were trimmed by 1 base and 4 bases, with 11 bases remaining between them. This CDR3 is built from 15 residues. The V gene's germline CDR1 is MGHRA and CDR2 YSYEKL. This CDR3 reads CASSQGSSQYNEQFF. DNA of the CDR3: TGCGCCAGCAGCCAAGGTAGTAGCCAGTACAATGAGCAGTTCTTC.

The chain joins TRBV10-3 to TRBJ1-1; no clear D. This CDR3 has 14 residues. Trimming stripped 2 bases from V and 8 bases from J, with 15 bases between. Germline CDR1 ENHRY, CDR2 SYGVKD. CDR3 in DNA: TGTGCCATCAGTGAGCGGACTAACGGATACGAAGCTTTCTTT. This sequence encodes CAISERTNGYEAFF.

The CDR3 region is CASSDGQGPAETQYF. The CDR3 DNA sequence: TGTGCCAGCAGTGATGGACAGGGTCCGGCAGAGACCCAGTACTTC. This chain connects TRBV25-1 to TRBJ2-5, with 8 bases fitting TRBD1. V lost 3 bases and J lost 4; bases outside the gene matches: 7. Germline assignment: CDR1 MGHDK and CDR2 SYGVNS. This CDR3 spans 15 amino acids.

The chain links TRBV4-2 to TRBJ1-6, with D possibly TRBD1 on 6 matching bases. The ends were cut back, 4 bases at V and 7 bases at J, with 11 bases in the middle. CDR3 length equals 14 residues. The germline gives CDR1 LGHNA, CDR2 YNFKEQ. This chain's CDR3 is CASSPQTGNSPLHF. In nucleotides, the CDR3 is TGTGCCAGCAGCCCGCAAACAGGGAATTCACCCCTCCACTTT.

This clone was counted only a few times. The rearrangement uses TRBV7-9 and TRBJ1-1; D gene ambiguous. The CDR3 covers 12 residues. Deletions cut 5 bases from V and 5 bases from J, with 9 bases between. Germline lookup yields CDR1 SEHNR and CDR2 FQNEAQ (reference sequence). CDR3 sequence (DNA): TGTGCCAGCAGCCCATCGAGTACTGAAGCTTTCTTT. Its translation: CASSPSSTEAFF.

This clone is a singleton in its sample. The chain combines TRBV6-4 with TRBJ2-6; 8 nucleotides line up with TRBD2. J gave up 3 bases and V 4 bases, and 8 bases lay outside the gene matches. This CDR3 is built from 17 residues. Germline V lookup: CDR1 MRHNA, CDR2 SNTAGT. The CDR3 coding sequence is TGTGCCAGCAGTGTCTCGGGGGGGCCAGGTGGGGCCAACGTCCTGACTTTC. Its protein product is CASSVSGGPGGANVLTF.

J is TRBJ1-2 and V is TRBV12-5; no reliable D call. V lost 1 base, J lost 8 bases, and 17 bases lay in between. Germline V gene sequence: CDR1 LGHNT, CDR2 FRNRAP. The CDR3 covers 15 residues. For the CDR3, the DNA is TGTGCTAGTGGTTTGGCTGTTACGGGTCTTTGGGGCTACACCTTC. This sequence encodes CASGLAVTGLWGYTF. Drawing the rest from reference TRBV12-5 and TRBJ1-2, the complete variable domain is DARVTQTPRHKVTEMGQEVTMRCQPILGHNTVFWYRQTMMQGLELLAYFRNRAPLDDSGMPKDRFSAEMPDATLATLKIQPSEPRDSAVYFCASGLAVTGLWGYTFGSGTRLTVV.

The chain links TRBV27 to TRBJ2-3; possible D gene TRBD2, 5 bases. Germline V gene data show CDR1 as MNHEY and CDR2 as SMNVEV (reference sequence). Trimming left V 6 bases short and J 3 bases short, with 13 bases between. This CDR3 spans 14 amino acids. CDR3 loop: CASRRTARTDTQYF. The CDR3 nucleotides are TGTGCCAGCAGGAGGACTGCAAGGACAGATACGCAGTATTTT.

The rearrangement uses TRBV25-1 and TRBJ1-1, with D possibly TRBD1 on 5 matching bases. Germline lookup yields CDR1 MGHDK and CDR2 SYGVNS. There are 14 residues in the CDR3. Trimming cost V 6 bases and J 4 bases, with 15 bases left between them. CDR3 bases: TGTGCCAGCAGCAAGGCCCAGGGAGGCACTGAAGCTTTCTTT. Translation: CASSKAQGGTEAFF.

With regard to this clone: This sample includes further DNA sequences coding for the same CDR3. V usage is TRBV5-1 and J usage is TRBJ2-2; the D gene is possibly TRBD2 (7 bases). Germline CDR1 and CDR2: SGHRS and YFSETQ. The CDR3 covers 15 residues. V dropped 4 bases and J dropped 2 bases, with 12 bases sitting between them. CDR3 region: CASSLGGANTGELFF. CDR3 coding DNA: TGCGCCAGCAGCCTAGGGGGGGCCAACACCGGGGAGCTGTTTTTT.

Turning to this clone: This likely comes from a read error, as the CDR3 has no conserved phenylalanine or tryptophan at its end. The chain carries TRBV11-2 and TRBJ2-7; D perhaps matches TRBD1 (5 bases). Germline CDR1 is SGHAT and CDR2 is FQNNGV. V lost 3 bases, J lost 2 bases, and 8 bases lay in between. This CDR3 is 13 amino acids long. This chain's CDR3 is CASSLGQTYEQYL. The CDR3 coding sequence is TGTGCCAGCAGCTTGGGGCAGACCTACGAGCAGTACCTC.

This chain connects TRBV7-8 to TRBJ1-4; D is possibly TRBD1 (6 bases). Germline V gene sequence: CDR1 SGHVS, CDR2 FQNEAQ. The CDR3 sequence is 13 residues long. V lost 5 bases and J 8 bases, leaving 12 bases between the germline ends. The DNA of the CDR3 is TGTGCCAGCAGCCCGCGACAGGTCGAAAAACTGTTTTTT. Its translation: CASSPRQVEKLFF.

The sample holds a few counts of this clone. The rearrangement uses TRBV5-1 and TRBJ1-1; 8 positions agree with TRBD1. Germline loops: CDR1 SGHRS, CDR2 YFSETQ. The CDR3 loop spans 16 amino acids. V was clipped by 4 bases and J by 4 bases; unmatched bases: 12. The CDR3 loop is CASSPGQGAFFTEAFF. Written as DNA, the CDR3 is TGCGCCAGCAGCCCCGGACAGGGAGCTTTTTTCACTGAAGCTTTCTTT.

This chain joins TRBV19 and TRBJ2-1, with 7 positions matching TRBD2. Germline V lookup: CDR1 LNHDA, CDR2 SQIVND (reference sequence). With 1 base clipped from V and 0 bases from J, the junction kept 6 bases outside the gene matches. The CDR3 length is 17 residues. The CDR3, as DNA: TGTGCCAGTAGTATAGGTAGGACTAGGAGCTCCTACAATGAGCAGTTCTTC. It is translated as CASSIGRTRSSYNEQFF.

The chain recombines TRBV14 with TRBJ2-7, with 7 positions matching TRBD1. Germline lookup yields CDR1 SGHDN and CDR2 FVKESK. The CDR3 runs 15 residues. The V and J ends lost 1 base and 6 bases, in that order; junction bases with no gene match: 9. The CDR3 here is CASSQGRDRVFEQYF. The DNA of the CDR3 is TGTGCCAGCAGCCAAGGCCGGGACAGAGTATTCGAGCAGTACTTC.

The chain employs TRBV7-2 and TRBJ2-5, with 9 bases identical to TRBD2. J gave up 5 bases and V 5 bases, and 9 bases lay outside the gene matches. CDR1 SGHTA and CDR2 FQGNSA come from the germline V gene. The CDR3 runs to 15 residues. CDR3: CASSQAGGKGETQYF. In DNA, the CDR3 is TGTGCCAGCAGCCAAGCGGGGGGTAAGGGGGAGACCCAGTACTTC.

The V and J genes are TRBV7-9 and TRBJ2-3; possibly TRBD2 for D (5 bases). V was clipped by 5 bases and J by 4 bases, with 19 bases between them. Germline V CDR1 and CDR2: SEHNR, FQNEAQ (reference sequence). The CDR3 contains 16 residues. CDR3 nucleotides: TGTGCCAGCAGCCCAGAGGCTACTAGACGCGCAGATACGCAGTATTTT. This gives the protein CASSPEATRRADTQYF.

This clone turned up a few times. The chain has TRBV4-3 and TRBJ2-7, with 10 bases that match TRBD1. Germline V gene lookup returns CDR1 LGHNA and CDR2 YSLEER. The CDR3 covers 16 residues. Losses at the gene ends were 0 bases for V and 7 bases for J; bases not matched to a gene: 9. In DNA, the CDR3 is TGCGCCAGCAGCCAAGATGGAGGACAGGGGGTCGGGGAGCAGTACTTC. Residues: CASSQDGGQGVGEQYF.